This T cell receptor beta chain was sequenced in a study of post-analysis software for immune sequencing data. Study context: There were relapsing-remitting, secondary progressive and progressive-relapsing multiple sclerosis among the disease courses included.

Carried by the TCR beta cDNA libraries were unique molecular identifiers. Each CDR3 protein gets one entry after TCRdb re-called the PCR reads with MiXCR. Of roughly 570,000 distinct CDR3 sequences in the sample, under 40% were seen once. As to this clonotype: Its antigen remains unknown.

Study outcomes and limitations: With TRBV5-6, TRBV5-1 and TRBV20-1 included, about 5 TRBV segments were more frequent in patients than in controls. There was significantly lower normalized Chao1 diversity in multiple sclerosis patients than in controls. Batch-mates among the samples co-clustered strongly by F measure.

V lost 0 bases and J 14 bases, leaving 17 bases between the germline ends. CDR1 and CDR2 (germline): ENHRY, SYGVKD. The CDR3 length is 15 residues. This TCR was recovered from a girl under 18 with multiple sclerosis. The sequencing input was blood. V and J are TRBV10-3 and TRBJ1-6; possible D gene TRBD1, 5 bases. The CDR3 bases are TGTGCCATCAGTGAGTCGGGGACGACGGCCGCCACCCTCCACTTT. It translates to CAISESGTTAATLHF.